These 22 T cell receptor beta chains came from one sample sequenced in a study of metastatic and nonmetastatic thyroid tumors (dated by TCRdb to 2020 to 2021). Preparation of the library involved PCR. TCRdb records Illumina HiSeq 4000 as the sequencer. TCRdb's own reprocessing of the public reads used fastp at Q25 and MiXCR and kept productive beta chains. The table for this sample lists about 33,000 clones; 15% to 20% of them were counted only once. Approximately 13% of the sample comes from the top ten. None of the patients had been given any treatment before thyroid surgery. The source material was blood. These receptors all stem from a male donor with papillary thyroid cancer or a benign thyroid nodule (not recorded which). Some clones in this sample may be carry-over from other donors' samples.

This sequence joins TRBV19 and TRBJ2-1; TRBD2 matches 8 bases. Per germline, CDR1 LNHDA and CDR2 SQIVND (reference sequence). Unmatched junction bases numbered 12, after V lost 1 base and J lost 13 bases. This CDR3 has 15 residues. The CDR3 here is CASSIAFGRGNYQFF. As DNA, the CDR3 is TGTGCCAGTAGTATAGCTTTCGGGAGGGGCAATTATCAGTTCTTC. Using reference TRBV19 and TRBJ2-1 for the parts outside the CDR3, the full variable domain is DGGITQSPKYLFRKEGQNVTLSCEQNLNHDAMYWYRQDPGQGLRLIYYSQIVNDFQKGDIAEGYSVSREKKESFPLTVTSAQKNPTAFYLCASSIAFGRGNYQFFGPGTRLTVL.

This clone has at least ten counts. Since the CDR3 does not end with the conserved phenylalanine or tryptophan, this likely comes from a read error. V gene TRBV6-5 combines with J gene TRBJ1-2, with 10 positions matching TRBD1. Trimming removed 2 bases from V and 8 bases from J; junction bases left unmatched: 2. Germline values: CDR1 MNHEY, CDR2 SVGAGI. The CDR3 is 13 amino acids. This chain's CDR3 is CASSYTGQGGYTL. CDR3 DNA: TGTGCCAGCAGTTACACGGGACAGGGGGGCTACACCCTC.

This clone was detected ten times or more. This rearrangement joins TRBV2 to TRBJ2-1; TRBD2 matches 12 bases. This CDR3 comprises 16 residues. The junction had 5 bases not matched to a gene; V was cut back by 6 bases and J by 2 bases. Germline V gene lookup returns CDR1 SNHLY and CDR2 FYNNEI. The CDR3 spells CASSLTSGSPYNEQFF. For the CDR3, the DNA is TGTGCCAGCAGCCTGACTAGCGGGAGCCCCTACAATGAGCAGTTCTTC.

This clone was picked up many times. V is TRBV19 and J is TRBJ1-2; 7 nucleotides line up with TRBD1. Germline assignment: CDR1 LNHDA and CDR2 SQIVND (reference sequence). The CDR3 is 17 amino acids. V gave up 7 bases and J gave up 5 bases; unmatched junction bases: 19. CDR3: CASKRSYEVGRGYGYTF. CDR3 nucleotides: TGTGCCAGTAAGAGGAGTTATGAGGTCGGCAGGGGGTATGGCTACACCTTC.

This clone was observed many times. The J gene is TRBJ1-5, the V gene TRBV3-1; D is uncertain. The length of the CDR3 is 13 residues. V lost 0 bases and J 7 bases, leaving 7 bases between the germline ends. The germline CDR1 and CDR2 sequences are LGHDT and YNNKEL (reference sequence). CDR3 bases: TGTGCCAGCAGCCAAGATGGTCACCAGCCCCAGCATTTT. This gives the protein CASSQDGHQPQHF.

The chain couples TRBV7-2 to TRBJ1-3; a weak D match, TRBD1 (5 bases). V gave up 1 base and J gave up 2 bases, with 15 bases separating them. The length of the CDR3 is 17 residues. The germline CDR1 and CDR2 sequences are SGHTA and FQGNSA. The CDR3 coding sequence is TGTGCCAGCAGCTTAGGCTTCCGGGGGACTCCTGGAAACACCATATATTTT. Protein: CASSLGFRGTPGNTIYF.

This clone has just a few counts. V usage is TRBV10-3 and J usage is TRBJ1-5, with D uncertain. The germline V and J ends were trimmed by 10 bases and 5 bases, with 12 bases remaining between them. Germline V CDR1 and CDR2: ENHRY, SYGVKD. This CDR3 contains 12 residues. CDR3 DNA sequence: TGTGCCACCGGCAAGGGAGATCAGCCCCAGCATTTT. Protein sequence: CATGKGDQPQHF.

This clone was seen a single time. A much more abundant neighbour one base away suggests this may be a read error. The J gene is TRBJ2-5, the V gene TRBV14; 7 bases match TRBD2. CDR3 length: 19 amino acids. Germline CDR1 SGHDN, CDR2 FVKESK. With V trimmed by 0 bases and J by 5 bases, 18 bases remained unmatched. The CDR3 loop reads CASSQEGLGGRAPTETQYF. Here the CDR3 DNA reads TGTGCCAGCAGCCAAGAAGGTCTTGGAGGGAGGGCCCCTACGGAGACCCAGTACTTC.

About this clone: Its ends do not fully match the called genes, so a read error is possible. The gene calls are TRBV2 and TRBJ1-2; D unresolved. This CDR3 has 14 amino acids. Germline CDR1 and CDR2: SNHLY and FYNNEI. CDR3 sequence (DNA): TGTGCCAGCAGTGATCGACATCGAAGCTATGGCTACGCCTTC. Translation gives CASSDRHRSYGYAF.

The V and J genes are TRBV14 and TRBJ1-2; no clear D gene. Trimming cost V 4 bases and J 0 bases, with 12 bases left between them. CDR1 and CDR2 from the germline V gene are SGHDN and FVKESK. The CDR3 runs to 15 residues. The CDR3 reads CASSRGRTTNYGYTF. CDR3 coding DNA: TGTGCCAGCAGCCGAGGGCGGACTACTAACTATGGCTACACCTTC.

The chain couples TRBV28 to TRBJ1-2; the D is unclear. The germline V and J ends were trimmed by 5 bases and 5 bases, with 15 bases remaining between them. CDR1 and CDR2 (germline): MDHEN, SYDVKM. The CDR3 sequence is 14 residues long. The CDR3 here is CASSPGGPLYGYTF. DNA of the CDR3: TGTGCCAGCAGTCCCGGTGGACCCCTGTATGGCTACACCTTC.

This clone has a count of ten or more. The V call is TRBV28, the J call TRBJ2-1, with TRBD2 matching over 9 bases. The J segment lost 7 bases and the V segment lost 5 bases, leaving 9 bases of the junction unmatched. The CDR3 sequence is 15 residues long. CDR1 is MDHEN and CDR2 is SYDVKM in the germline V gene. The DNA of the CDR3 is TGTGCCAGCAGTCAAAAGCGGGGGGTAAAGAATGAGCAGTTCTTC. It specifies CASSQKRGVKNEQFF.

In its sample, this clone was seen a few times. This same CDR3 is encoded by further DNA sequences in the sample. The chain joins TRBV28 to TRBJ2-2; TRBD2 might be the D (5 bases). The CDR3 covers 14 residues. V was pared by 5 bases and J by 7 bases, with 14 bases between. The germline V gene has CDR1 MDHEN and CDR2 SYDVKM. In DNA form, the CDR3 reads TGTGCCAGCAGTCTATCGGGGATTTACGGGGAGCTGTTTTTT. Encoded protein: CASSLSGIYGELFF.

This clone was seen a few times. The chain has TRBV28 and TRBJ1-6, with unresolved D. Germline-derived CDR1 and CDR2 are MDHEN and SYDVKM. The CDR3 sequence is 14 residues long. V shed 4 bases and J shed 9 bases, with 13 bases lying between them. The CDR3 sequence is CASSYTSGLSPLHF. CDR3 DNA: TGTGCCAGCAGTTACACGTCGGGCCTTTCACCCCTCCACTTT.

This clone has just a few counts. The CDR3 DNA reads TGTGCCACCAGTGATTTAAGGGGGGCTGAAGCTTTCTTT. It specifies CATSDLRGAEAFF. J is TRBJ1-1 and V is TRBV24-1, with D possibly being TRBD1 (6 bases). CDR1 is KGHDR and CDR2 is SFDVKD in the germline V gene. The ends were cut back, 1 base at V and 6 bases at J, with 8 bases in the middle. The CDR3 totals 13 residues.

This clone was seen a handful of times. The rearrangement joins TRBV6-5 to TRBJ2-1; 11 bases fit TRBD2. CDR1 and CDR2 from the germline V gene are MNHEY and SVGAGI. The CDR3 is 15 amino acids. Unmatched junction bases numbered 6, after V lost 2 bases and J lost 9 bases. The CDR3 DNA reads TGTGCCAGCAGTTACATTAGCGGGGGGGTTGGTGAGCAGTTCTTC. The encoded protein is CASSYISGGVGEQFF.

The sample holds many counts of this clone. The genes are TRBV5-1 and TRBJ2-2; D may be TRBD2 (7 bases). This CDR3 is 14 amino acids long. Germline loops: CDR1 SGHRS, CDR2 YFSETQ. V was trimmed by 5 bases and J by 2 bases, leaving 10 bases between them. The CDR3 DNA follows: TGCGCCAGCAGGGGAGGGACAAACACCGGGGAGCTGTTTTTT. Its translation is CASRGGTNTGELFF.

This clone was picked up many times. J is TRBJ1-1 and V is TRBV19, with D possibly being TRBD1 (5 bases). This CDR3 is 9 amino acids long. V lost 6 bases to trimming and J lost 13 bases, with 9 bases between them. The germline V gene encodes CDR1 LNHDA and CDR2 SQIVND (reference sequence). DNA for the CDR3: TGTGCCAGTAGGGGGGACGATTTCTTT. It encodes CASRGDDFF.

As regards this clone: Its ends do not fully match the called genes, so a read error is possible. The chain is built from TRBV6-2 or TRBV6-3 and TRBJ2-7; 9 nucleotides match TRBD2. This CDR3 comprises 16 residues. Germline CDR1 is MNHEY and CDR2 is SVGEGT. CDR3 sequence reads: CSSRSLGAGGIYEQYF. The CDR3 bases are TGTTCCAGCAGATCCTTGGGAGCGGGAGGTATCTACGAGCAGTACTTC.

The chain employs TRBV19 and TRBJ1-2; the D is unclear. This CDR3 has 13 residues. Trimming shortened V by 9 bases and J by 4 bases, and 15 bases separated the two germline ends. Looked up from germline, CDR1 is LNHDA and CDR2 is SQIVND (reference sequence). CDR3 DNA: TGTGCCAGCATGGGCCTTAACACCTATGGCTACACCTTC. As protein: CASMGLNTYGYTF.

In this sample, this clone turned up many times. This chain joins TRBV18 and TRBJ1-1; D gene unclear. This CDR3 spans 13 amino acids. Germline V gene data show CDR1 as KGHSH and CDR2 as LQKENI. V was clipped by 3 bases and J by 3 bases, with 8 bases between them. This chain's CDR3 is CASSPLRDTEAFF. The CDR3 DNA reads as TGTGCCAGCTCACCTCTGAGGGACACTGAAGCTTTCTTT.

This clone was observed a single time. A single base separates this from a much larger clone, so it may be a read error. The chain employs TRBV5-4 and TRBJ1-3; D unclear. Germline V gene sequence: CDR1 SGHNT, CDR2 YYREEE (reference sequence). The CDR3 length is 17 residues. V lost 0 bases to trimming and J lost 0 bases, with 13 bases between them. CDR3 amino acids: CASSLGGFGVSGNTIYF. CDR3 bases: TGTGCCAGCAGCTTGGGTGGCTTCGGGGTCTCTGGAAACACCATATATTTT. Complete variable domain (other parts from reference TRBV5-4 and TRBJ1-3): ETGVTQSPTHLIKTRGQQVTLRCSSQSGHNTVSWYQQALGQGPQFIFQYYREEENGRGNFPPRFSGLQFPNYSSELNVNALELDDSALYLCASSLGGFGVSGNTIYFGEGSWLTVV.